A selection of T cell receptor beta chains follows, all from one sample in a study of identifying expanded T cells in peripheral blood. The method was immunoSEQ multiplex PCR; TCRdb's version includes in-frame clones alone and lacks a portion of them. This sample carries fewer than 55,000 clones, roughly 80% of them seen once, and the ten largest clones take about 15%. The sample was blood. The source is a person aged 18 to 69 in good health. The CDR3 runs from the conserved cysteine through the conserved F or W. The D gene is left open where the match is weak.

CDR3: CASSQDPVGVTDTQYF
V: TRBV4-1
D: .

CDR3: CASSGGETQYF
V: TRBV6-5
D: .

CDR3: CAWSSDRLNSPLHF
V: TRBV30
D: .

CDR3: CASSGDGRNEKLFF
V: TRBV5-6
D: .

CDR3: CASSLGAGQGMEKLFF
V: TRBV27
D: TRBD1

CDR3: CASSPGTVLPSNEKLFF
V: TRBV18
D: TRBD1

CDR3: CASSEERVRYNEQFF
V: TRBV2
D: .

CDR3: CASSPGGGVQDTQYF
V: TRBV7-3
D: .

CDR3: CAWSVGRGANYGYTF
V: TRBV30
D: .

CDR3: CASSSFGGANEQFF
V: TRBV6-5
D: TRBD2

CDR3: CASSETGARSYNSPLHF
V: TRBV6-1
D: TRBD1

CDR3: CASSPLDRGGTDTQYF
V: TRBV19
D: TRBD1

CDR3: CASSLDSNSNQPQHF
V: TRBV6-6
D: .

CDR3: CASSYRFRGNYGYTF
V: TRBV6-5
D: .

CDR3: CASSLARQLEAFF
V: TRBV7-2
D: .

CDR3: CASSLGQGVWYEQYF
V: TRBV5-1
D: TRBD1

CDR3: CASSQGLQETQYF
V: TRBV18
D: .

CDR3: CASSSPTGELFF
V: TRBV7-3
D: .

CDR3: CASSQGGLAGVYNEQFF
V: TRBV4-2
D: TRBD2

CDR3: CAWSLAGTGSSF
V: TRBV30
D: TRBD1

CDR3: CASSAGQGGYEQYF
V: TRBV5-4
D: TRBD1

CDR3: CASSQGIPISGGAHSSTGELFF
V: TRBV4-1
D: TRBD2